This T cell receptor beta chain was sequenced for a study of cytomegalovirus exposure and HLA in healthy donors. Looking at the study overall: The same platform as the roughly 630 first-cohort repertoires was used for the 130 or so validation repertoires, a later analysis reported. Whole-study findings and limits: There were 160 or so TCR beta chains listed as cytomegalovirus-associated. According to reports, the classifier identified cytomegalovirus status with high specificity and sensitivity.

Some clones are missing from TCRdb's copy, which holds only in-frame ones; the method was immunoSEQ multiplex PCR. The sample records around 52,000 clones, about nine tenths being singletons. Germline lookup yields CDR1 MNHEY and CDR2 SVGAGI. The trim removed 5 bases at V and 6 bases at J, leaving 4 bases unmatched. The CDR3 runs to 13 residues. A note on this clone: What it binds is not known.

The sample taken for sequencing was PBMCs. The chain employs TRBV6-5 and TRBJ1-1; TRBD1 matches at 9 bases. This receptor was identified in a woman in her twenties or thirties in good health and CMV-seronegative. The CDR3: CASSNRGRAEAFF. The DNA of the CDR3 is TGTGCCAGCAGTAACAGGGGGCGGGCTGAAGCTTTCTTT.